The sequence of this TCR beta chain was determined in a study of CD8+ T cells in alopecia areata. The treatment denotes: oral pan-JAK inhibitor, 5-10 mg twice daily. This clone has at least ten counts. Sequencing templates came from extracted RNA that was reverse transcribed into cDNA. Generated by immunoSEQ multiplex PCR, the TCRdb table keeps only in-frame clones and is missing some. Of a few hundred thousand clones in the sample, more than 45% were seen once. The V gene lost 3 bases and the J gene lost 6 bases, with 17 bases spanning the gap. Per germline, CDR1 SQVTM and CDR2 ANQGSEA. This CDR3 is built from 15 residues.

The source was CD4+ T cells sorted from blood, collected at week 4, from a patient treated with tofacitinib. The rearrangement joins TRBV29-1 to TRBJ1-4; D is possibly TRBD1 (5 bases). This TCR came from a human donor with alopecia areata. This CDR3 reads CSVDWTEDIDEKLFF. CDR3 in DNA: TGCAGCGTTGATTGGACGGAGGACATCGATGAAAAACTGTTTTTT. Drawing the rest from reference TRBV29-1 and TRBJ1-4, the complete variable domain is SAVISQKPSRDICQRGTSLTIQCQVDSQVTMMFWYRQQPGQSLTLIATANQGSEATYESGFVIDKFPISRPNLTFSTLTVSNMSPEDSSIYLCSVDWTEDIDEKLFFGSGTQLSVL.